Listed below are T cell receptor beta chains from one sample, sequenced in a study of PD-1 blockade in classical Hodgkin lymphoma. Generated by immunoSEQ multiplex PCR, the TCRdb table keeps only in-frame clones and is missing some. In the table there are some 34,000 clones, 72% of which are singletons. Source: peripheral blood mononuclear cells (PBMCs), taken before the fourth cycle of nivolumab. These receptor sequences come from a human donor with classical Hodgkin lymphoma. Each CDR3 is given with its conserved first and last residue. A D gene is named only where the DNA matches it firmly. Not every row has a clone size; where given, it reads once, few, many or a size class.

d_gene	v_gene	abundance	j_gene	CDR3nt	CDR3aa
NA	TRBV6-1	NA	TRBJ2-7	TGTGCCAGCAGTGACCGGAGCTACGAGCAGTACTTC	CASSDRSYEQYF
NA	TRBV18	NA	TRBJ2-1	TGTGCCAGCTCACCACCGATCGGATTCAATGAGCAGTTCTTC	CASSPPIGFNEQFF
NA	TRBV7-3	few	TRBJ2-3	TGTGCCAGCAGTCAGGGTGGCGCAGATACGCAGTATTTT	CASSQGGADTQYF
TRBD1	TRBV5-1	NA	TRBJ1-1	TGCGCCAGCAGCGGGGGACAGAAAAGGGGTTTTGGAGCTTTCTTT	CASSGGQKRGFGAFF
NA	TRBV28	NA	TRBJ2-2	TGTGCCAGCAGTTTTAGCGTAGGAGACACCGGGGAGCTGTTTTTT	CASSFSVGDTGELFF
TRBD2	TRBV5-1	once	TRBJ2-1	TGCGCCAGCAATACGGGGGGCTACAATGAGCAGTTCTTC	CASNTGGYNEQFF
TRBD2	TRBV7-9	few	TRBJ2-4	TGTGCCAGCAGCGGAAGGACTAGCGGGGGAGAAAACATTCAGTACTTC	CASSGRTSGGENIQYF
NA	TRBV6-5	NA	TRBJ2-7	TGTGCCAGCAGTCTCGGGGTAGCCACCTCTGGGGAGCAGTACTTC	CASSLGVATSGEQYF
NA	TRBV18	NA	TRBJ2-5	TGTGCCAGCTCATCCGAAAGGACAGTCCAAGAGACCCAGTACTTC	CASSSERTVQETQYF
NA	TRBV9	NA	TRBJ1-1	TGTGCCAGCAGCGTAGATGAGGGGAGGACTGAAGCTTTCTTT	CASSVDEGRTEAFF
TRBD1	TRBV19	NA	TRBJ2-5	TGTGCCAGTAGTCAGGGGGTCATCTCCCCACAAGAGACCCAGTACTTC	CASSQGVISPQETQYF
TRBD2	TRBV9	NA	TRBJ2-1	TGTGCCAGCAGCGTAGCCTTAGCGGGGGGGCTAGATGAGCAGTTCTTC	CASSVALAGGLDEQFF
TRBD1	TRBV14	NA	TRBJ2-3	TGTGCCAGCAGCCAAGAGGTCACACAGGGGGTGAGTACAGATACGCAGTATTTT	CASSQEVTQGVSTDTQYF
NA	TRBV4-3	few	TRBJ2-7	TGCGCCAGCAGCCAAGACTTGACCTACGAGCAGTACTTC	CASSQDLTYEQYF
TRBD1	TRBV27	NA	TRBJ2-7	TGTGCCAGCAGTGTCGGACAGGGATGGGGACACGAGCAGTACTTC	CASSVGQGWGHEQYF
NA	TRBV27	NA	TRBJ2-1	TGTGCCAGCAGTTTAAGTCGTATCAATGAGCAGTTCTTC	CASSLSRINEQFF
TRBD2	TRBV4-2	NA	TRBJ2-2	TGTGCCAGCAGCCACTCGGTGGCGGGACTAGCGGCTTCGAACACCGGGGAGCTGTTTTTT	CASSHSVAGLAASNTGELFF
NA	TRBV27	NA	TRBJ1-2	TGTGCCAGCTCCTATGACCCGGGACATGAGGACTATGGCTACACCTTC	CASSYDPGHEDYGYTF
NA	TRBV7-9	NA	TRBJ2-1	TGTGCCAGCAGCTTTACCGATCCAGCTTTACGCTCCTACAATGAGCAGTTCTTC	CASSFTDPALRSYNEQFF
NA	TRBV2	NA	TRBJ2-5	TGTGCCAGCAGAGACGGGCCCAGAGAGACCCAGTACTTC	CASRDGPRETQYF
NA	TRBV7-9	once	TRBJ2-7	TGTGCCAGCAGCTTACGTGAGGGAAACTCCTACGAGCAGTACTTC	CASSLREGNSYEQYF
TRBD1	TRBV10-3	NA	TRBJ2-3	TGTGCCATCAGTGCAGCCGGGACAGGGGCAACAGATACGCAGTATTTT	CAISAAGTGATDTQYF
NA	TRBV4-3	NA	TRBJ2-1	TGCGCCAGCAGCCAAGAGGAGGCTAGAATTTCCTACAATGAGCAGTTCTTC	CASSQEEARISYNEQFF
NA	TRBV6-5	few	TRBJ2-7	TGTGCCAGCAGATTACGGGTTGCCCAGAACGAGCAGTACTTC	CASRLRVAQNEQYF
TRBD1	TRBV9	NA	TRBJ1-3	TGTGCCAGCAGCATGACAGGGGGCTCTGGAAACACCATATATTTT	CASSMTGGSGNTIYF
NA	TRBV28	NA	TRBJ1-5	TGTGCCAGCAGTTATACACAGGGACGTCAGCCCCAGCATTTT	CASSYTQGRQPQHF
NA	TRBV7-9	NA	TRBJ1-1	TGTGCCAGCAGCTTAACCCAAGGAGAGAACACTGAAGCTTTCTTT	CASSLTQGENTEAFF
TRBD1	TRBV11-2	NA	TRBJ2-7	TGTGCCAGCAGCCTCGGACAGGTACTCTACGAGCAGTACTTC	CASSLGQVLYEQYF
NA	TRBV21-1	NA	TRBJ2-5	TGTGCCAGCAGCAAAGGGCCCCGACTAGCGGAGCGCCAATCGGAAACCCAGTACTTC	CASSKGPRLAERQSETQYF
TRBD1	TRBV27	NA	TRBJ1-2	TGTGCCAGCAGTCCTGACAGGGTAGGCTACACCTTC	CASSPDRVGYTF
NA	TRBV4-1	NA	TRBJ2-7	TGCGCCAGCAGCCAAGACCTAAAACAGGGCTACGAGCAGTACTTC	CASSQDLKQGYEQYF
NA	TRBV30	NA	TRBJ2-2	TGTGCCTGGAGGGTGGCCGGGGAGCTGTTTTTT	CAWRVAGELFF
NA	TRBV6-5	NA	TRBJ2-7	TGTGCCAGCAGTTACACCAGGAACGAGCAGTACTTC	CASSYTRNEQYF
TRBD2	TRBV9	NA	TRBJ2-3	TGTGCCAGCAGCGAACGGCCTGGGGTAGCGGGGGGTCTATTGGATACGCAGTATTTT	CASSERPGVAGGLLDTQYF
NA	TRBV6-5	NA	TRBJ1-2	TGTGCCAGCAGTTACAGGGACACACCTTCCGATGGCTACACCTTC	CASSYRDTPSDGYTF
NA	TRBV19	NA	TRBJ1-5	TGTGCCAGTAGTATACCCCTCCTGGGGCCCCAGCATTTT	CASSIPLLGPQHF
NA	TRBV4-2	NA	TRBJ1-3	TGTGCCAGCAGCCAAGTGGGAGGGGGGTTCTATGGAAACACCATATATTTT	CASSQVGGGFYGNTIYF
NA	TRBV7-2	NA	TRBJ2-6	TGTGCCAGCAGCCCCCAAATCTCTGGGGCCAACGTCCTGACTTTC	CASSPQISGANVLTF
TRBD2	TRBV6-4	NA	TRBJ2-2	TGTGCCAGCAGTGACGGGTTAGCGGGAGACACCGGGGAGCTGTTTTTT	CASSDGLAGDTGELFF
NA	TRBV29-1	NA	TRBJ2-5	TGCAGCGTTGATAGGGCGGAGACCCAGTACTTC	CSVDRAETQYF
NA	TRBV9	NA	TRBJ1-1	TGTGCCAGCAGCGTATCCGGGACTGAAGCTTTCTTT	CASSVSGTEAFF
NA	TRBV27	NA	TRBJ1-2	TGTGCCAGCAGTTTAATCGCCGGGACGGATGGCTACACCTTC	CASSLIAGTDGYTF
TRBD2	TRBV29-1	NA	TRBJ2-7	TGCAGCGCTGCCGGGGGGTCATCCTACGAGCAGTACTTC	CSAAGGSSYEQYF
TRBD2	TRBV6-4	once	TRBJ2-2	TGTGCCAGCAGTGGCGCGGGAGCGGCCGGGGAGCTGTTTTTT	CASSGAGAAGELFF
NA	TRBV5-1	NA	TRBJ2-6	TGCGCCAGCAGCTTATGGGGTGGCGGAAGCTCTGGGGCCAACGTCCTGACTTTC	CASSLWGGGSSGANVLTF
TRBD1	TRBV6-5	once	TRBJ1-2	TGTGCCAGCAGTTGGGGAACAGGGGCAGCTAACTATGGCTACACCTTC	CASSWGTGAANYGYTF
NA	TRBV6-1	NA	TRBJ1-5	TGTGCCAGCTCCCAGGACACGATCAATCAGCCCCAGCATTTT	CASSQDTINQPQHF
NA	TRBV13	NA	TRBJ2-1	TGTGCCAGCAGCTTAAAAGGGGGGGCTGGGAATGAGCAGTTCTTC	CASSLKGGAGNEQFF
NA	TRBV7-2	NA	TRBJ2-2	TGTGCCAGCAGCCGTACCCCAGATACGAACACCGGGGAGCTGTTTTTT	CASSRTPDTNTGELFF
TRBD1	TRBV7-7	NA	TRBJ2-1	TGTGCCAGCAGCTCAGGGGGCCTTGGGGATGAGCAGTTCTTC	CASSSGGLGDEQFF
NA	TRBV9	NA	TRBJ1-5	TGTGCCAGCAGCAAAGGGGACACCAGCAATCAGCCCCAGCATTTT	CASSKGDTSNQPQHF
NA	TRBV6-5	NA	TRBJ2-7	TGTGCCAGCACTCTACAGGGGACTTACGAGCAGTACTTC	CASTLQGTYEQYF
NA	TRBV6-5	NA	TRBJ1-5	TGTGCCAGCAGACCTAATGAGAATCAGCCCCAGCATTTT	CASRPNENQPQHF
TRBD1	TRBV7-2	NA	TRBJ2-6	TGTGCCAGCACCCAGCCGTGGGGGACAGGGAGGGTAGGGGCCAACGTCCTGACTTTC	CASTQPWGTGRVGANVLTF
TRBD1	TRBV10-3	NA	TRBJ2-2	TGTGCCATCAGCGCACCCCGGGACAGGGGCGACACCGGGGAGCTGTTTTTT	CAISAPRDRGDTGELFF